The 9 T cell receptor beta chains below all came from one sample that was sequenced in a study of blood T cell repertoires in COVID-19. Clones were sequenced by immunoSEQ multiplex PCR, and TCRdb holds only the in-frame ones, with some missing. In the table there are more than 15,000 clones, just over 90% of which are singletons. Sequencing input: peripheral blood. Receptor source: a woman aged 45 to 65 with active COVID-19.

The chain employs TRBV5-1 and TRBJ2-7, with unresolved D. V was shortened by 0 bases and J by 4 bases, with 14 bases between the two germline ends. This CDR3 is 15 amino acids long. Per the germline V gene, CDR1 is SGHRS and CDR2 is YFSETQ. This CDR3 reads CASSLDAFNYYEQYF. In nucleotides, the CDR3 is TGCGCCAGCAGCTTGGATGCTTTTAACTATTACGAGCAGTACTTC.

In this sample, this clone turned up once. V and J are TRBV10-1 and TRBJ1-1; the D is unclear. V lost 5 bases to trimming and J lost 2 bases, with 9 bases between them. The germline V gene has CDR1 WNHNN and CDR2 SYGVQD (reference sequence). This CDR3 spans 13 amino acids. CDR3 sequence (DNA): TGCGCCAGCAGTCCGGACTTAAACACTGAAGCTTTCTTT. It specifies CASSPDLNTEAFF.

J is TRBJ2-3 and V is TRBV30; TRBD1 agrees at 7 bases. This CDR3 region has 14 residues. V trimming: 2 bases; J trimming: 4 bases; junction bases outside the gene matches: 6. Per the germline V gene, CDR1 is GTSNPN and CDR2 is SVGIG (reference sequence). The CDR3: CAWSLRQGPDTQYF. The CDR3 nucleotides are TGTGCCTGGAGTTTACGACAGGGTCCAGATACGCAGTATTTT.

The V call is TRBV24-1, the J call TRBJ2-3; a weak D match, TRBD2 (6 bases). Germline V gene data show CDR1 as KGHDR and CDR2 as SFDVKD. CDR3 length: 16 residues. Trimming stripped 4 bases from V and 9 bases from J, with 22 bases between. The CDR3 protein is CATSEPTGDALWTQYF. Here the CDR3 DNA reads TGTGCCACCAGTGAACCTACGGGGGATGCATTGTGGACGCAGTATTTT.

The J gene is TRBJ1-1, the V gene TRBV13; 8 positions match TRBD1. The germline gives CDR1 PRHDT, CDR2 FYEKMQ (reference sequence). V lost 2 bases and J lost 3; bases outside the gene matches: 8. The CDR3 consists of 16 residues. This chain's CDR3 is CASSLQNRGKYTEAFF. The CDR3 bases are TGTGCCAGCAGCTTACAGAACAGGGGGAAGTACACTGAAGCTTTCTTT.

This clone was seen a handful of times. The gene calls are TRBV6-1 and TRBJ2-7; perhaps TRBD2 as D (6 bases). CDR3 length: 14 residues. V was cut by 2 bases and J by 5 bases, with 13 bases left in between. Per the germline V gene, CDR1 is MNHNS and CDR2 is SASEGT. CDR3 bases: TGTGCCAGCAGTGAAATCATGGAGGGCCACGAGCAGTACTTC. Amino acids: CASSEIMEGHEQYF.

In DNA, the CDR3 is TGTGCCAGCAGTTACTCCCGGGGGGGAGGCTACACCTTC. Translation: CASSYSRGGGYTF. This chain uses TRBV6-6 with TRBJ1-2; tentatively, D is TRBD1 (5 bases). V lost 0 bases and J lost 8, with 10 bases in between. This CDR3 region has 13 residues. Germline CDR1 is MNHNY and CDR2 is SVGAGI (reference sequence).

V is TRBV19 and J is TRBJ1-5; 7 positions match TRBD1. Trimming took 5 bases from V and 3 from J; bases not matched to a gene: 1. This CDR3 has 13 residues. CDR1 LNHDA and CDR2 SQIVND come from the germline V gene (reference sequence). CDR3 residues: CASSGTDNQPQHF. The CDR3 DNA is TGTGCCAGTAGTGGGACAGACAATCAGCCCCAGCATTTT.

The chain recombines TRBV5-1 with TRBJ2-1, with a weak D call TRBD2 (6 bases). The ends were cut back, 0 bases at V and 7 bases at J, with 11 bases in the middle. The CDR3 totals 14 residues. In germline, CDR1 is SGHRS, CDR2 YFSETQ. CDR3 residues: CASSLDRRDNEQFF. The CDR3 DNA reads TGCGCCAGCAGCTTGGATAGGCGGGATAATGAGCAGTTCTTC.